The TCR beta chain under discussion was sequenced for a study of blood T cell repertoires in COVID-19. Study at large: The United States, Italy and Spain provided the acute and convalescent COVID-19 samples. PBMCs, B-cell-depleted T cells, or T cells were the source of the cDNA or gDNA that made up the material.

Authors' data handling: The authors estimated nucleated cell counts from reference gene primer amplification. Generated by immunoSEQ multiplex PCR, the TCRdb table keeps only in-frame clones and is missing some. V and J calls and clone size come straight from that table; D and trimming were deduced from the DNA. The table records 200,000 or so clones, roughly 84% of them present only once. The CDR3 length is 15 residues. With V trimmed by 3 bases and J by 5 bases, 8 bases remained unmatched. The germline V gene has CDR1 WSHSY and CDR2 SAAADI. Sequencing used peripheral blood. The genes are TRBV10-2 and TRBJ2-5; 8 bases line up with TRBD2. The sequence was obtained from a middle-aged man who had recovered from COVID-19. The CDR3 DNA is TGCGCCAGCAGTGATGGCGGGAGGCCGGGGGAGACCCAGTACTTC. It is translated as CASSDGGRPGETQYF.